One and the same sample provided the 29 T cell receptor beta chains below, sequenced in a study of T cells in narcolepsy. Data came from immunoSEQ multiplex PCR; TCRdb stores just in-frame clones and leaves some out. The top ten clones hold roughly 1% of a sample with nearly 35,000 clones, approximately 80% of them seen once. The sequencing input was memory (CD45RA-) CD4+ T cells from blood. All receptors derive from a human donor in good health.

This clone appeared a few times. This chain joins TRBV5-3 and TRBJ1-4; TRBD1 is a possible D gene (5 bases). TRBV5-3 is an ORF, and what it does is uncertain. The CDR3 length is 16 residues. Trimming removed 10 bases from V and 6 bases from J, with 25 bases in between. CDR3 DNA: TGTGCCCAACTAAAAAGGGTTCAGGGAAAGGATGAAAAACTGTTTTTT. It yields the protein CAQLKRVQGKDEKLFF.

The chain links TRBV4-3 to TRBJ2-3; D is ambiguous. Germline assignment: CDR1 LGHNA and CDR2 YSLEER. CDR3 length: 16 residues. The V gene lost 0 bases and the J gene lost 1 base, with 11 bases spanning the gap. The CDR3 loop is CASSQDGTTRTDTQYF. The CDR3 nucleotides read TGCGCCAGCAGCCAAGATGGCACGACCCGCACAGATACGCAGTATTTT.

This clone has just a few counts. This chain joins TRBV10-2 and TRBJ2-3, with D unclear. Germline V gives CDR1 WSHSY, CDR2 SAAADI. The CDR3 sequence is 14 residues long. V shed 5 bases and J shed 0 bases, with 9 bases lying between them. In nucleotides, the CDR3 is TGCGCCAGCAGTAGGACGTCTAGCACAGATACGCAGTATTTT. Translated: CASSRTSSTDTQYF.

V usage is TRBV7-2 and J usage is TRBJ2-4, with D perhaps TRBD1 (5 bases). The germline V gene has CDR1 SGHTA and CDR2 FQGNSA. V lost 0 bases and J lost 0, with 9 bases in between. The CDR3 sequence is 16 residues long. CDR3 DNA sequence: TGTGCCAGCAGCTTAGCGACCACAGGAGCCAAAAACATTCAGTACTTC. It specifies CASSLATTGAKNIQYF.

The chain is built from TRBV5-1 and TRBJ1-5; 8 positions agree with TRBD1. CDR3 length: 16 residues. Trimming at V came to 0 bases and at J to 3 bases, leaving 5 bases not matched to a gene. The germline CDR1 and CDR2 sequences are SGHRS and YFSETQ. CDR3 region: CASSLGAGGANQPQHF. DNA for the CDR3: TGCGCCAGCAGCTTGGGGGCAGGGGGCGCCAATCAGCCCCAGCATTTT.

The CDR3 region has the DNA TGTGCCAGCAACCAAGGAGCCGGGACACCGAACACTGAAGCTTTCTTT. This gives the protein CASNQGAGTPNTEAFF. This chain links TRBV5-4 with TRBJ1-1, with a tentative D call TRBD1 (6 bases). The germline V gene has CDR1 SGHNT and CDR2 YYREEE (reference sequence). This CDR3 has 16 amino acids. The V and J ends lost 6 bases and 1 base respectively, with 19 bases between them.

This chain joins TRBV5-1 and TRBJ1-5; tentatively, D is TRBD1 (5 bases). V was cut by 0 bases and J by 3 bases, with 7 bases left in between. The CDR3 spans 14 residues. CDR1 is SGHRS, CDR2 YFSETQ, per germline. This CDR3 is CASSLGGFNQPQHF. The DNA for the CDR3 is TGCGCCAGCAGCTTGGGGGGGTTCAATCAGCCCCAGCATTTT.

This clone was detected a few times. In nucleotides, the CDR3 is TGTGCCAGCACCCCACAGGGAGCGGGCTACGAGCAGTACTTC. It yields the protein CASTPQGAGYEQYF. V usage is TRBV11-1 and J usage is TRBJ2-7; D may correspond to TRBD1 or TRBD2 (6 bases each). Deletions cut 7 bases from V and 3 bases from J, with 16 bases between. Germline CDR1 is SGHAT and CDR2 is FQDESV (reference sequence). CDR3 length: 14 amino acids.

V is TRBV7-2 and J is TRBJ2-7, with TRBD2 matching over 12 bases. Germline assignment: CDR1 SGHTA and CDR2 FQGNSA. The trim removed 5 bases at V and 2 bases at J, leaving 4 bases unmatched. CDR3 length: 15 amino acids. CDR3 protein: CASSVGLAGTYEQYF. The CDR3 DNA sequence: TGTGCCAGCAGCGTAGGACTAGCGGGGACCTACGAGCAGTACTTC.

The count of this clone is one. The rearrangement links TRBV29-1 to TRBJ2-7, with 7 bases matching TRBD1. After removal of 5 bases from V and 6 bases from J, the junction contained 7 bases not matched to a gene. Germline CDR1 is SQVTM and CDR2 is ANQGSEA. The CDR3 is 12 residues long. CDR3 sequence: CSVCEGASEQYF. CDR3 sequence (DNA): TGCAGCGTTTGTGAGGGGGCCAGCGAGCAGTACTTC.

The chain couples TRBV5-6 to TRBJ1-1; no reliable D call. V lost 4 bases, J lost 11 bases, and 18 bases lay in between. The CDR3 totals 13 residues. CDR1 is SGHDT, CDR2 YYEEEE, per germline. This chain's CDR3 is CASSPLFWLGAFF. DNA of the CDR3: TGTGCCAGCAGCCCCCTATTCTGGCTTGGGGCTTTCTTT.

The chain joins TRBV28 to TRBJ2-6; 7 nucleotides align to TRBD1. This CDR3 has 17 amino acids. Germline values: CDR1 MDHEN, CDR2 SYDVKM. V dropped 6 bases and J dropped 0; count of bases not matched to a gene: 8. CDR3 DNA sequence: TGTGCCAGCAGACCCATGGGACAGAGCTCTGGGGCCAACGTCCTGACTTTC. This sequence encodes CASRPMGQSSGANVLTF. Together with reference TRBV28 and TRBJ2-6, the CDR3 gives the full variable domain: DVKVTQSSRYLVKRTGEKVFLECVQDMDHENMFWYRQDPGLGLRLIYFSYDVKMKEKGDIPEGYSVSREKKERFSLILESASTNQTSMYLCASRPMGQSSGANVLTFGAGSRLTVL.

The chain has TRBV29-1 and TRBJ1-1; D remains unclear. Germline-derived CDR1 and CDR2 are SQVTM and ANQGSEA. V lost 8 bases and J 1 base, leaving 11 bases between the germline ends. The CDR3 totals 12 residues. DNA of the CDR3: TGCAGCACTTTGACGGGGAACACTGAAGCTTTCTTT. Its protein product is CSTLTGNTEAFF.

The chain employs TRBV7-7 and TRBJ2-2, with TRBD2 matching over 11 bases. Germline lookup yields CDR1 SSHAT and CDR2 FNYEAQ (reference sequence). The CDR3 runs to 16 residues. With 5 bases clipped from V and 4 bases from J, the junction kept 6 bases outside the gene matches. CDR3 sequence (DNA): TGTGCCAGCAGCCAGGGACTAGCGGAAGGCACCGGGGAGCTGTTTTTT. It codes for CASSQGLAEGTGELFF. The variable domain in full, with the rest retrieved from reference TRBV7-7 and TRBJ2-2, is GAGVSQSPRYKVTKRGQDVTLRCDPISSHATLYWYQQALGQGPEFLTYFNYEAQPDKSGLPSDRFSAERPEGSISTLTIQRTEQRDSAMYRCASSQGLAEGTGELFFGEGSRLTVL.

The V call is TRBV4-3, the J call TRBJ2-5; possibly TRBD1 for D (6 bases). The CDR3 contains 15 residues. With 1 base removed from V and 10 bases from J, the gap between germline ends came to 19 bases. Per germline, CDR1 LGHNA and CDR2 YSLEER. Here the CDR3 reads CASSQAVTGLGGQYF. CDR3 sequence (DNA): TGCGCCAGCAGCCAAGCCGTGACAGGCCTTGGGGGCCAGTACTTC.

The rearrangement links TRBV19 to TRBJ1-1; D possibly corresponds to TRBD1 (5 bases). Germline V gene sequence: CDR1 LNHDA, CDR2 SQIVND (reference sequence). The CDR3 sequence is 13 residues long. V lost 1 base and J lost 4, with 7 bases in between. CDR3 sequence reads: CASSIGRGTEAFF. The CDR3 DNA reads as TGTGCCAGTAGTATAGGGAGGGGCACTGAAGCTTTCTTT.

This chain connects TRBV19 to TRBJ2-5; the match to TRBD2 covers 11 bases. Per germline, CDR1 LNHDA and CDR2 SQIVND (reference sequence). V lost 6 bases and J lost 4; bases outside the gene matches: 7. The CDR3 totals 15 residues. CDR3: CASRSASGGRETQYF. CDR3 DNA sequence: TGTGCCAGTAGGTCGGCTAGCGGGGGGCGAGAGACCCAGTACTTC.

This clone was seen a few times. The J gene is TRBJ2-7, the V gene TRBV5-6, with D uncertain. This CDR3 spans 13 amino acids. The germline V gene encodes CDR1 SGHDT and CDR2 YYEEEE. Trimming removed 0 bases from V and 3 bases from J, with 7 bases in between. CDR3 protein: CASSLDLFYEQYF. CDR3 DNA sequence: TGTGCCAGCAGCTTGGATTTGTTCTACGAGCAGTACTTC.

V usage is TRBV11-3 and J usage is TRBJ1-1, with a possible D match to TRBD1 (5 bases). Between the trimmed V and J ends, which lost 7 bases and 7 bases, there was a span of 19 bases. The CDR3 runs 14 residues. The germline V gene has CDR1 SGHNT and CDR2 YENEEA. The CDR3 here is CASNPSGTRSEAFF. CDR3 bases: TGTGCCAGCAACCCGAGTGGGACTCGCAGTGAAGCTTTCTTT.

V and J are TRBV7-2 and TRBJ2-2; D might be TRBD1 (6 bases). The germline CDR1 and CDR2 sequences are SGHTA and FQGNSA. V was trimmed by 7 bases and J by 0 bases, leaving 9 bases between them. The CDR3 length is 14 residues. The chain's CDR3 is CASTQGTNTGELFF. DNA for the CDR3: TGTGCCAGCACCCAGGGGACGAACACCGGGGAGCTGTTTTTT.

The chain links TRBV7-8 to TRBJ2-7; D call uncertain. The ends were cut back, 4 bases at V and 6 bases at J, with 16 bases in the middle. Germline V gene lookup returns CDR1 SGHVS and CDR2 FQNEAQ. This CDR3 is 14 amino acids long. As DNA, the CDR3 is TGTGCCAGCAGCTCCTCTCACCCTCTAAGCGAGCAGTACTTC. This codes for CASSSSHPLSEQYF. The full variable domain, with the rest looked up from reference TRBV7-8 and TRBJ2-7, is GAGVSQSPRYKVAKRGQDVALRCDPISGHVSLFWYQQALGQGPEFLTYFQNEAQLDKSGLPSDRFFAERPEGSVSTLKIQRTQQEDSAVYLCASSSSHPLSEQYFGPGTRLTVT.

The chain combines TRBV5-1 with TRBJ2-5; D may be TRBD2 (5 bases). Trimming removed 0 bases from V and 5 bases from J, with 11 bases in between. Germline CDR1 SGHRS, CDR2 YFSETQ. The CDR3 is 14 amino acids. The CDR3 loop is CASSLGLAYETQYF. The CDR3 DNA is TGCGCCAGCAGCTTGGGCCTAGCTTACGAGACCCAGTACTTC.

With regard to this clone: At the DNA level, this CDR3 is encoded by other sequences in the same sample as well. The V and J genes are TRBV9 and TRBJ2-7; D might be TRBD1 or TRBD2, each matching 5 bases. The CDR3 totals 14 residues. V gave up 0 bases and J gave up 0 bases, with 7 bases separating them. Germline V CDR1 and CDR2: SGDLS, YYNGEE. Written as DNA, the CDR3 is TGTGCCAGCAGCGTAGCCGGGGCCTCCTACGAGCAGTACTTC. Its translation: CASSVAGASYEQYF.

The chain employs TRBV5-1 and TRBJ2-7; 11 nucleotides agree with TRBD1. The CDR3 length is 14 residues. Losses at the gene ends were 3 bases for V and 2 bases for J; bases not matched to a gene: 1. Germline loops: CDR1 SGHRS, CDR2 YFSETQ. CDR3 region: CASSSGQGAYEQYF. The DNA for the CDR3 is TGCGCCAGCAGCTCGGGACAGGGGGCCTACGAGCAGTACTTC.

The V and J genes are TRBV15 and TRBJ2-2; D is ambiguous. Germline assignment: CDR1 LNHNV and CDR2 YYDKDF (reference sequence). V lost 0 bases to trimming and J lost 0 bases, with 8 bases between them. The CDR3 is 16 residues long. The CDR3 DNA reads as TGTGCCACCAGCAGAGATCTCGCAGCGAACACCGGGGAGCTGTTTTTT. Translated: CATSRDLAANTGELFF.

A few counts support this clone. The chain uses TRBV6-5 and TRBJ1-2; a weak D match, TRBD1 (6 bases). Germline loops: CDR1 MNHEY, CDR2 SVGAGI. The V and J ends lost 0 bases and 6 bases respectively, with 14 bases between them. The CDR3 has 15 residues. For the CDR3, the DNA is TGTGCCAGCAGTTACTCGAGGAGGGGGAGGAATGGCTACACCTTC. Protein sequence: CASSYSRRGRNGYTF.

This clone was observed a single time. The rearrangement links TRBV7-8 to TRBJ2-5; 9 bases align to TRBD2. CDR3 size: 15 residues. Germline V gene sequence: CDR1 SGHVS, CDR2 FQNEAQ. The ends lost 3 bases at V and 9 bases at J; junction bases unmatched: 11. CDR3 DNA: TGTGCCAGCAGCTTTGTCGACGGGGCGGGAGGGGCCCAGTACTTC. Its protein is CASSFVDGAGGAQYF.

The rearrangement links TRBV7-3 to TRBJ2-2, with unresolved D. Trimming pared 5 bases from V and 6 bases from J, leaving 13 bases between. The CDR3 totals 14 residues. Germline loops: CDR1 SGHTA, CDR2 FQGTGA. CDR3 amino acids: CASSTGPGAGELFF. CDR3 nucleotide sequence: TGTGCCAGCAGCACCGGACCCGGCGCCGGGGAGCTGTTTTTT.

This chain links TRBV5-1 with TRBJ2-5; 7 positions agree with TRBD1. V lost 0 bases, J lost 4 bases, and 3 bases stayed unmatched. The CDR3 covers 14 residues. The germline CDR1 and CDR2 sequences are SGHRS and YFSETQ. CDR3 loop: CASSLEAGGETQYF. In nucleotides, the CDR3 is TGCGCCAGCAGCTTGGAGGCAGGGGGAGAGACCCAGTACTTC.